This T cell receptor beta chain is drawn from a study of ipilimumab plus nivolumab after autologous stem cell transplantation. Produced via immunoSEQ multiplex PCR; TCRdb's table is partial and in-frame only. The sample includes 15,000 to 20,000 clones, 81% of them seen just once. V was cut by 10 bases and J by 0 bases, with 9 bases left in between. From germline, CDR1 is SNHLY and CDR2 FYNNEI. The CDR3 is 13 amino acids. The TCR comes from a male donor with diffuse large B-cell lymphoma. The V and J genes are TRBV2 and TRBJ1-4; tentative D call: TRBD1 (6 bases). The material was PBMCs, obtained in a trial of ipilimumab plus nivolumab as post-transplant consolidation. The CDR3 region has the DNA TGTGCCACGGACAGAGCAACTAATGAAAAACTGTTTTTT. Translated, it gives CATDRATNEKLFF.